One and the same sample provided the 28 T cell receptor beta chains below, sequenced in a study of patients and donors after allogeneic stem cell transplantation. TCRdb reanalysed the RT-PCR reads using MiXCR and keeps one entry per CDR3 protein. The sample yields about 960,000 distinct CDR3 sequences, roughly 18% seen once. Sample: blood, either unsorted or a sorted T cell fraction (not recorded which). Receptors originate from a human donor who was either an allogeneic HSCT recipient or a stem cell or donor lymphocyte infusion donor (not recorded which). It is not recorded whose cells these are; they may come from a transplant donor.

This clonotype was seen a handful of times. This chain links TRBV20-1 with TRBJ1-5, with D tentatively TRBD1 (5 bases). V lost 5 bases and J 2 bases, leaving 16 bases between the germline ends. The CDR3 runs to 15 residues. Looked up from germline, CDR1 is DFQATT and CDR2 is SNEGSKA (reference sequence). In DNA, the CDR3 is TGCAGTGCTTCACAAGATGGGACTGGCAATCAGCCCCAGCATTTT. This codes for CSASQDGTGNQPQHF.

The CDR3 spells CAGGGMSSYNEQFF. The CDR3 DNA reads as TGTGCCGGTGGGGGGATGAGCTCCTACAATGAGCAGTTCTTC. The rearrangement joins TRBV6-1 to TRBJ2-1; tentative D call: TRBD2 (6 bases). The CDR3 has 14 amino acids. Trimming cost V 11 bases and J 0 bases, with 14 bases left between them. The V gene's germline CDR1 is MNHNS and CDR2 SASEGT.

The chain joins TRBV29-1 to TRBJ1-2; possible D gene TRBD1, 5 bases. The CDR3 runs to 13 residues. Looked up from germline, CDR1 is SQVTM and CDR2 is ANQGSEA. V was pared by 7 bases and J by 6 bases, with 18 bases between. The CDR3 region is CSATQAPVDGYTF. CDR3 DNA: TGCAGCGCAACACAGGCCCCGGTGGATGGCTACACCTTC.

J is TRBJ1-1 and V is TRBV20-1; 11 nucleotides line up with TRBD1. From germline, CDR1 is DFQATT and CDR2 SNEGSKA (reference sequence). This CDR3 region has 12 residues. V lost 5 bases, J lost 10 bases, and 6 bases stayed unmatched. The CDR3 region has the DNA TGCAGTGCTGCTCCGGGACAGGGGGGAGCTTTCTTT. Its protein product is CSAAPGQGGAFF.

This clonotype was seen repeatedly, ten times or more. V gene TRBV29-1 combines with J gene TRBJ2-7, with D possibly matching TRBD1 (6 bases). This CDR3 comprises 14 residues. Trimming removed 0 bases at V and 2 bases at J, with 11 bases between. Germline V gives CDR1 SQVTM, CDR2 ANQGSEA. CDR3 residues: CSVEDQDSPYEQYF. The CDR3 DNA reads as TGCAGCGTTGAAGATCAGGACAGCCCCTACGAGCAGTACTTC.

This clonotype has at least ten counts. The gene calls are TRBV4-3 and TRBJ2-3, with 8 bases lining up with TRBD2. The CDR3 loop spans 16 amino acids. With 4 bases clipped from V and 2 bases from J, the junction kept 8 bases outside the gene matches. Germline CDR1 reads LGHNA; CDR2 reads YSLEER. This CDR3 is CASSLWDSGATDTQYF. DNA of the CDR3: TGCGCCAGCAGCCTATGGGATAGCGGGGCCACAGATACGCAGTATTTT.

The J gene is TRBJ1-1, the V gene TRBV5-1, with D unclear. In germline, CDR1 is SGHRS, CDR2 YFSETQ. The CDR3 is made up of 11 amino acids. Trimming removed 5 bases at V and 6 bases at J, with 8 bases between. CDR3 region: CASRDGPEAFF. As DNA, the CDR3 is TGCGCCAGCAGGGACGGGCCTGAAGCTTTCTTT.

This chain uses TRBV12-5 with TRBJ2-7; 13 bases match TRBD2. This CDR3 spans 14 amino acids. Germline V CDR1 and CDR2: LGHNT, FRNRAP. Germline trimming cut 6 bases from V and 5 bases from J; bases unmatched to any gene: 4. The CDR3 bases are TGTGCTAGTGGGAGACTAGCGGGAGGTCACGAGCAGTACTTC. Translated, it gives CASGRLAGGHEQYF.

This clonotype was observed a handful of times. The CDR3 region has the DNA TGTGCCAGCAGACTGACAGGGGGAGAGGAGACCCAGTACTTC. This codes for CASRLTGGEETQYF. The chain recombines TRBV5-6 with TRBJ2-5, with 9 nucleotides matching TRBD1. The ends lost 5 bases at V and 5 bases at J; junction bases unmatched: 7. CDR3 length equals 14 residues. Germline V gives CDR1 SGHDT, CDR2 YYEEEE. Variable domain in full (rest from reference TRBV5-6 and TRBJ2-5): DAGVTQSPTHLIKTRGQQVTLRCSPKSGHDTVSWYQQALGQGPQFIFQYYEEEERQRGNFPDRFSGHQFPNYSSELNVNALLLGDSALYLCASRLTGGEETQYFGPGTRLLVL.

The chain has TRBV20-1 and TRBJ1-1; D gene unclear. CDR1 and CDR2 from the germline V gene are DFQATT and SNEGSKA (reference sequence). This CDR3 has 14 amino acids. Trimming removed 3 bases at V and 1 base at J, with 12 bases between. The CDR3 sequence is CSARTPGWNTEAFF. The DNA for the CDR3 is TGCAGTGCTAGGACCCCCGGGTGGAACACTGAAGCTTTCTTT.

The chain recombines TRBV4-2 with TRBJ2-3, with D uncertain. Trimming cost V 2 bases and J 0 bases, with 9 bases left between them. Germline V gene lookup returns CDR1 LGHNA and CDR2 YNFKEQ. The CDR3 loop spans 15 amino acids. CDR3 bases: TGTGCCAGCAGCCAATTGACGGTTAGCACAGATACGCAGTATTTT. Its protein product is CASSQLTVSTDTQYF.

V usage is TRBV10-2 and J usage is TRBJ2-2; the match to TRBD2 covers 8 bases. The J segment lost 5 bases and the V segment lost 2 bases, leaving 4 bases of the junction unmatched. This CDR3 region has 15 residues. Germline V CDR1 and CDR2: WSHSY, SAAADI. This CDR3 reads CASSEQREWTGELFF. The CDR3 nucleotides read TGCGCCAGCAGTGAGCAGCGGGAGTGGACCGGGGAGCTGTTTTTT.

V is TRBV12-3 or TRBV12-4 and J is TRBJ2-3; D is possibly TRBD1 or TRBD2 (5 bases each). The CDR3 is made up of 16 amino acids. Trimming took 2 bases from V and 0 from J, leaving 12 bases between them. CDR3 residues: CASSLLSGASTDTQYF. The DNA of the CDR3 is TGTGCCAGCAGTTTACTTTCCGGGGCTAGCACAGATACGCAGTATTTT.

This clonotype has just a few counts. The chain joins TRBV6-1 to TRBJ2-7; 11 bases are a match to TRBD2. The CDR3 has 14 amino acids. V shed 6 bases and J 4 bases; nucleotides not matched to a gene: 5. Germline CDR1 reads MNHNS; CDR2 reads SASEGT. CDR3 sequence reads: CASSQTSGIYEQYF. CDR3 nucleotide sequence: TGTGCCAGCAGCCAGACTAGCGGGATATACGAGCAGTACTTC.

This clonotype has just a few counts. This chain connects TRBV7-9 to TRBJ1-6, with no clear D. Per the germline V gene, CDR1 is SEHNR and CDR2 is FQNEAQ (reference sequence). Trimming shortened V by 8 bases and J by 7 bases, and 9 bases separated the two germline ends. This CDR3 has 12 amino acids. The CDR3 spells CASGEWNSPLHF. CDR3 DNA: TGTGCCAGCGGCGAGTGGAATTCACCCCTCCACTTT.

This clonotype was picked up a small number of times. The V and J genes are TRBV6-1 and TRBJ1-3, with a weak D call TRBD1 (5 bases). Germline CDR1 and CDR2: MNHNS and SASEGT. Trimming removed 6 bases from V and 2 bases from J, with 14 bases in between. The CDR3 covers 15 residues. The DNA of the CDR3 is TGTGCCAGCAGCAGGGCCGGGACCACTGGAAACACCATATATTTT. Translated: CASSRAGTTGNTIYF.

This clonotype was recorded a few times. The chain is built from TRBV6-1 and TRBJ2-6; weak D call: TRBD2 (7 bases). The germline CDR1 and CDR2 sequences are MNHNS and SASEGT. V was trimmed by 7 bases and J by 0 bases, leaving 10 bases between them. CDR3 length: 15 residues. For the CDR3, the DNA is TGTGCCAGCAAGGGGGGGGCCTCTGGGGCCAACGTCCTGACTTTC. Translation gives CASKGGASGANVLTF.

This chain connects TRBV5-1 to TRBJ1-2; D not certain. Germline values: CDR1 SGHRS, CDR2 YFSETQ. V lost 2 bases and J lost 6, with 17 bases in between. The CDR3 consists of 15 residues. The CDR3 spells CASSFPGRTTDGYTF. In nucleotides, the CDR3 is TGCGCCAGCAGCTTTCCGGGCAGGACCACCGATGGCTACACCTTC.

The V call is TRBV12-3 or TRBV12-4, the J call TRBJ1-2; unclear D gene. V shed 3 bases and J shed 4 bases, with 12 bases lying between them. The CDR3 extends over 14 amino acids. CDR3: CASSLGTPLYGYTF. CDR3 bases: TGTGCCAGCAGTTTGGGAACGCCCCTCTATGGCTACACCTTC.

This clonotype came up a few times. The chain uses TRBV4-2 and TRBJ2-7; TRBD2 agrees at 9 bases. This CDR3 region has 16 residues. Per germline, CDR1 LGHNA and CDR2 YNFKEQ. With 2 bases clipped from V and 1 base from J, the junction kept 6 bases outside the gene matches. CDR3 DNA sequence: TGTGCCAGCAGCCAAACCGGGACTAGCTTATCCTACGAGCAGTACTTC. It is translated as CASSQTGTSLSYEQYF.

This clonotype was detected only a few times. The chain is built from TRBV11-2 and TRBJ2-6; D gene ambiguous. Germline V lookup: CDR1 SGHAT, CDR2 FQNNGV. With 0 bases removed from V and 2 bases from J, the gap between germline ends came to 8 bases. The CDR3 covers 16 residues. The CDR3 coding sequence is TGTGCCAGCAGCTTAGATGGGGTAGCTGGGGCCAACGTCCTGACTTTC. It codes for CASSLDGVAGANVLTF.

This clonotype came up a few times. The chain links TRBV24-1 to TRBJ2-2; 9 bases match TRBD1. V shed 6 bases, J shed 6 bases, and the junction held 1 base outside the gene matches. Germline V CDR1 and CDR2: KGHDR, SFDVKD. The CDR3 extends over 13 amino acids. CDR3 residues: CATSRQGAGELFF. CDR3 bases: TGTGCCACCAGTCGACAGGGGGCCGGGGAGCTGTTTTTT.

The gene calls are TRBV7-9 and TRBJ1-4; a possible D gene is TRBD1 (5 bases). The V and J ends lost 4 bases and 8 bases respectively, with 14 bases between them. CDR3 length: 14 residues. Germline-derived CDR1 and CDR2 are SEHNR and FQNEAQ (reference sequence). The chain's CDR3 is CASSSSRGKEKLFF. The CDR3 DNA sequence: TGTGCCAGCAGCTCCAGTAGGGGAAAGGAAAAACTGTTTTTT.

This clonotype was recorded a few times. The chain carries TRBV12-3 or TRBV12-4 and TRBJ2-1, with D perhaps assigned TRBD1 or TRBD2 (5 bases each). The V and J ends lost 5 bases and 9 bases respectively, with 20 bases between them. There are 15 residues in the CDR3. DNA of the CDR3: TGTGCCAGCAGTCCACAGCCGGGACCACGGTTTGAGCAGTTCTTC. The encoded protein is CASSPQPGPRFEQFF.

The chain carries TRBV5-5 and TRBJ2-7; weak D call: TRBD2 (5 bases). Deletions cut 2 bases from V and 2 bases from J, with 17 bases between. Germline V gives CDR1 SGHKS, CDR2 YYEKEE (reference sequence). This CDR3 is built from 16 residues. The CDR3 bases are TGTGCCAGCAGCTTCGACCCCCGGAGGATCCCCTACGAGCAGTACTTC. Translated: CASSFDPRRIPYEQYF.

This rearrangement joins TRBV15 to TRBJ2-3; D is undetermined. Germline CDR1 LNHNV, CDR2 YYDKDF (reference sequence). V gave up 1 base and J gave up 0 bases, with 20 bases separating them. The CDR3 is 19 amino acids. The CDR3 DNA reads TGTGCCACCAGCAGAGGTGTCGCTAGTGTGGCGGCTAGCACAGATACGCAGTATTTT. Translation gives CATSRGVASVAASTDTQYF.

This clonotype appeared a few times. This chain connects TRBV12-3 or TRBV12-4 to TRBJ1-6, with TRBD1 matching 8 bases. CDR3 length: 14 residues. V lost 10 bases, J lost 10 bases, and 12 bases stayed unmatched. This CDR3 reads CAITSGTGGSPLHF. The DNA of the CDR3 is TGTGCCATAACCTCCGGGACAGGCGGATCACCCCTCCACTTT.

V usage is TRBV30 and J usage is TRBJ1-2, with D possibly being TRBD1 (5 bases). Germline V CDR1 and CDR2: GTSNPN, SVGIG (reference sequence). The CDR3 runs 13 residues. The V and J ends lost 2 bases and 10 bases respectively, with 17 bases between them. The chain's CDR3 is CAWSQQETRDYTF. In nucleotides, the CDR3 is TGTGCCTGGAGTCAGCAGGAGACCAGGGACTACACCTTC.